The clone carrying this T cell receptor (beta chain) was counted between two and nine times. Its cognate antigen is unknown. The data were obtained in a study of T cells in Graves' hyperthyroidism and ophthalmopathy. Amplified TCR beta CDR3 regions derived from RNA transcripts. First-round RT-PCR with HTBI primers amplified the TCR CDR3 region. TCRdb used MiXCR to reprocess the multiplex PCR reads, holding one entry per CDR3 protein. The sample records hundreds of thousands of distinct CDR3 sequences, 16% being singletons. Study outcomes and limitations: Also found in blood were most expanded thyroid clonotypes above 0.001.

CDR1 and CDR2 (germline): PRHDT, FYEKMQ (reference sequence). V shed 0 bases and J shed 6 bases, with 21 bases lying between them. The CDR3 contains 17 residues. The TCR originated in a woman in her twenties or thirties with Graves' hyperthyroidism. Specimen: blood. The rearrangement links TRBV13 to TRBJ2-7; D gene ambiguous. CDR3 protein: CASSLGFGSHQGAEQYF. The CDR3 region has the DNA TGTGCCAGCAGCTTAGGCTTCGGATCCCATCAAGGTGCCGAGCAGTACTTC.